This TCR beta chain appears in the sequencing data of a study of T cell clonality in common variable immunodeficiency. This clone was observed many times. What it binds is unknown. The CDR3 end lies 3 residues beyond the end of the read and is filled in from the germline J gene. Libraries were prepared by immunoSEQ multiplex PCR; TCRdb keeps only in-frame clonotypes and omits some of them. The specimen has about 44,000 clones, none found just once. Findings and caveats of the study: The cause of increased CVID clonality remains unclear without subpopulation sequencing.

Germline CDR1 is SGHNT and CDR2 is YENEEA. Trimming at V came to 5 bases and at J to 6 bases, leaving 3 bases not matched to a gene. The CDR3 covers 13 residues. Sequences were obtained from peripheral blood mononuclear cells. This rearrangement joins TRBV11-3 to TRBJ2-5; 10 bases align to TRBD1. The sequence derives from a person aged 18 to 75 in good health. The sequenced CDR3 bases are TGTGCCAGCAGCCCTGACAGGGGGCAGACC. Amino acid sequence: CASSPDRGQT. The whole CDR3 sequence reads CASSPDRGQTQYF.